This T cell receptor beta chain came from a study of blood T cell repertoires in COVID-19 (dated by TCRdb to 2018 to 2020). Some background on the complete study: Samples from collaborators originated in the United States, Italy and Spain and spanned both the acute and convalescent phases of COVID-19. The prospective study material was composed of cDNA or gDNA derived from T cells, B-cell-depleted T cells, or PBMCs. Subjects who had been exposed to COVID-19, were actively infected with it, or had recovered from it provided the deeply sampled blood TCRbeta repertoires that made up the dataset. A freely available public database, intended as a resource for researchers studying the immune response to SARS-CoV-2, is where the repertoires were released. Samples were obtained from the ongoing ImmuneRACE study (first 160 participants) and from over 1,000 subjects provided by 6 global collaborators. Sample metadata almost always included a de-identified subject ID, COVID-19 status, age in years and sex. Where HLA class I and class II types were available, the types were taken from metadata supplied by the sample provider, not from assay-based typing. The investigation overall reported the following: The amount of clinical and demographic metadata varied by source and participant and was provided uncurated.

Note on this clone: Its antigen is not yet known. The sample holds no much larger clone one base away, and base qualities are not on file.

TCRbeta CDR3 regions were amplified from genomic DNA using the immunoSEQ Assay, a bias-controlled multiplex PCR. Per the original workflow: The number of nucleated cells in each sample was estimated from the amplification of reference gene primers within the assay. To quantify the absolute abundance of each unique TCRbeta CDR3 rearrangement, sequence reads were collapsed and filtered. For each sample, productive Simpson clonality was calculated as the square root of Simpson's diversity index over productive rearrangements. This immuneACCESS table, as held by TCRdb, lists in-frame sequences with V and J called but not all clones. Of the missing ones, under half trace to an unresolved V gene in checked studies; the others have no known cause. D and trimming were read from the DNA, whereas the V and J calls and clone size are those reported in that table. For this sample there are roughly 100,000 clones; approximately 90% appear just once. Roughly a sixth of the sample comes from the top ten.

V and J are truncated by 5 bases and 1 base respectively, leaving an intervening sequence of 15 bases. Based on the germline V gene (reference sequence), the CDR1 and CDR2 sequences are MNHNY and SVGAGI. The CDR3 goes from the cysteine to the phenylalanine over 15 residues. Only the CDR3 DNA stays, 45 bases, in frame from base 1. Each collaborating institution followed its own protocols to collect whole blood in K2EDTA tubes. Collaborator samples were shipped for TCRbeta analysis as frozen whole blood, isolated PBMCs, or DNA extracted from either sample type. The chain joins TRBV6-6 to TRBJ2-7; TRBD1 is perhaps the D gene, given 6 matching bases. Source material: peripheral blood. The sequence derives from a woman older than 75 in a cohort sampled during active COVID-19. The CDR3 loop reads CASSPPGQLSYEQYF. Here is the DNA: TGTGCCAGCAGTCCCCCCGGACAGCTATCCTACGAGCAGTACTTC.